This is a list of T cell receptor beta chains from one sample in a study of cytomegalovirus exposure and HLA in healthy donors. Repertoires were generated with immunoSEQ multiplex PCR, while TCRdb's copy carries only in-frame clones and drops some. The table lists about 65,000 clones, approximately 67% of them singletons. The sequencing input was PBMCs. The origin of the receptors is a young man in good health and CMV-seronegative. The CDR3 runs from the conserved cysteine through the conserved F or W. D genes are given only for firm matches. Only part of the rows carry a size: once, few, many, or a class if the clone is expanded.

>.|.|TRBV30|TRBJ1-5
CAWSDQGNQPQHF
TGTGCCTGGAGTGATCAGGGAAATCAGCCCCAGCATTTT
>.|TRBD1|TRBV6-5|TRBJ1-5
CASSSGQGNQPQHF
TGTGCCAGCAGTTCGGGACAGGGGAATCAGCCCCAGCATTTT
>.|TRBD2|TRBV2|TRBJ2-7
CASTPRGSGGFYEQYF
TGTGCCAGCACTCCAAGGGGTAGCGGGGGATTCTACGAGCAGTACTTC
>few|.|TRBV11-2|TRBJ2-1
CASSLDRGREQFF
TGTGCCAGCAGCTTAGATAGGGGAAGGGAGCAGTTCTTC
>.|.|TRBV6-1|TRBJ1-2
CASRGVSPYGYTF
TGTGCCAGCAGAGGGGTCTCACCCTATGGCTACACCTTC
>.|.|TRBV2|TRBJ1-6
CASRGSYNSPLHF
TGTGCCAGTCGGGGCTCCTATAATTCACCCCTCCACTTT
>.|.|TRBV7-7|TRBJ2-5
CASSLGGPAEETQYF
TGTGCCAGCAGCTTGGGGGGGCCGGCAGAAGAGACCCAGTACTTC
>few|TRBD2|TRBV5-4|TRBJ2-7
CASSRTSGGYEQYF
TGTGCCAGCAGCCGAACTAGCGGGGGCTACGAGCAGTACTTC
>.|.|TRBV19|TRBJ2-2
CASSSRTGELFF
TGTGCCAGTAGTTCCCGCACCGGGGAGCTGTTTTTT
>few|TRBD1|TRBV6-5|TRBJ1-4
CASSPDRGTEKLFF
TGTGCCAGCAGCCCCGACAGGGGCACGGAAAAACTGTTTTTT
>.|.|TRBV12-2|TRBJ2-1
CASRSKPASGAYNEQFF
TGTGCAAGTCGCTCGAAGCCAGCTAGCGGGGCCTACAATGAGCAGTTCTTC
>.|TRBD2|TRBV7-2|TRBJ2-5
CAISRRTHSGGETQYF
TGTGCCATATCCCGGAGGACGCACTCGGGGGGAGAGACCCAGTACTTC
>once|.|TRBV5-1|TRBJ2-7
CASSRDTQSIGYEQYF
TGCGCCAGCAGCCGGGACACCCAGTCAATAGGCTACGAGCAGTACTTC
>.|TRBD1|TRBV6-4|TRBJ2-5
CASSAHPDRVRDKGQETQYF
TGTGCCAGCAGTGCCCACCCCGACAGGGTTAGGGACAAGGGCCAAGAGACCCAGTACTTC
>.|.|TRBV6-5|TRBJ2-6
CASLDSSGANVLTF
TGTGCCAGCCTTGACAGCTCTGGGGCCAACGTCCTGACTTTC
>.|.|TRBV20-1|TRBJ1-2
CSAARARTLF
TGCAGTGCCGCCCGCGCCAGGACACTGTTC
>once|TRBD2|TRBV5-8|TRBJ2-1
CASSWGTSGGPHNEQFF
TGTGCCAGCAGCTGGGGGACTAGCGGGGGGCCTCACAATGAGCAGTTCTTC
>.|.|TRBV6-1|TRBJ2-7
CASIFEREPRGQYF
TGTGCCAGCATATTCGAGAGGGAGCCCCGCGGGCAGTACTTC
>.|TRBD2|TRBV7-3|TRBJ2-1
CASSLLGPGLVNEQFF
TGTGCCAGCAGCTTATTGGGCCCGGGACTAGTGAATGAGCAGTTCTTC
>.|TRBD2|TRBV5-4|TRBJ2-1
CASSLDDLAGTSSYNEQFF
TGTGCCAGCAGCTTGGACGATCTAGCGGGGACGAGCTCCTACAATGAGCAGTTCTTC
>.|.|TRBV7-2|TRBJ1-2
CASSPDSQLNYGYTF
TGTGCCAGCAGTCCTGACAGTCAACTAAACTATGGCTACACCTTC
>.|.|TRBV6-5|TRBJ2-5
CASSYGGRLETQYF
TGTGCCAGCAGTTACGGTGGGCGATTGGAGACCCAGTACTTC
>.|.|TRBV25-1|TRBJ1-6
CASSEYGDITPLHF
TGTGCCAGCAGTGAATATGGGGACATAACACCCCTCCACTTT
>.|.|TRBV11-1|TRBJ1-1
CASSLVSRRWTEAFF
TGTGCCAGCAGCTTAGTGTCGAGGCGATGGACTGAAGCTTTCTTT
>.|TRBD1|TRBV7-6|TRBJ1-2
CASSLGQGANYGYTF
TGTGCCAGCAGCTTAGGACAGGGAGCTAACTATGGCTACACCTTC